Listed below are T cell receptor beta chains from one sample, sequenced in a study of blood T cell repertoires in COVID-19. Sequenced by immunoSEQ multiplex PCR; TCRdb stores in-frame clones only, minus some. The sample yields 200,000 to 250,000 clones, 83% seen once. Source material: peripheral blood. These receptors all come from a woman aged 50 to 60 with acute or convalescent COVID-19. Each CDR3 is given with its conserved first and last residue. A D gene is named only where the DNA matches it firmly. Size is stated for part of the rows, as once, few or many counts, or as a class when the clone is expanded.

v_call	clone_size	d_call	j_call	cdr3_aa
TRBV15	-	TRBD2	TRBJ2-3	CATSRTSGVTDTQYF
TRBV30	-	TRBD2	TRBJ2-7	CAWSSGGFSYEQYF
TRBV27	-	-	TRBJ1-6	CASSLFRPLAQNSSPLHF
TRBV28	-	-	TRBJ1-5	CASRSTNQPQHF
TRBV27	-	TRBD1	TRBJ2-1	CASSFGDSSYNEQFF
TRBV7-3	once	-	TRBJ1-1	CASSLSGSDTEAFF
TRBV28	-	-	TRBJ2-7	CASSRTDSGSYEQYF
TRBV6-2/TRBV6-3	-	TRBD1	TRBJ1-1	CASSYPRTGGVRLNTEAFF
TRBV5-5	-	-	TRBJ1-5	CASSLVDLSNQPQHF
TRBV11-2	-	TRBD2	TRBJ2-5	CASSLLGSGREETQYF
TRBV3-1/TRBV3-2	once	TRBD2	TRBJ2-3	CASSHGLAGGFRTDTQYF
TRBV27	-	-	TRBJ2-7	CASSPSGPSYEQYF
TRBV5-1	-	TRBD1	TRBJ1-2	CASSLGQGVYYGYTF
TRBV5-1	-	TRBD2	TRBJ2-3	CASSLWGVGRGDTDTQYF
TRBV19	-	TRBD2	TRBJ2-1	CASSISGSSYNEQFF
TRBV5-5	-	-	TRBJ1-5	CASSLTAASNQPQHF
TRBV9	-	-	TRBJ2-3	CASSVGPSGGTDTQYF
TRBV29-1	-	TRBD1	TRBJ2-3	CSVKSRGDSFTDTQYF
TRBV3-1/TRBV3-2	-	-	TRBJ2-7	CASSQETNGYEQYF
TRBV3-1/TRBV3-2	many	TRBD1	TRBJ1-6	CASSQGTGEGSPLHF
TRBV29-1	once	TRBD2	TRBJ2-1	CSVGTSGDNEQFF
TRBV28	-	-	TRBJ2-7	CASSRLSGTRYEQYF
TRBV9	-	TRBD1	TRBJ2-7	CASSSRTGGVHEQYF
TRBV6-2/TRBV6-3	-	TRBD2	TRBJ2-1	CASSYRGLAGGLNEQFF
TRBV30	-	TRBD2	TRBJ2-5	CAWSGTSGVETQYF
TRBV9	-	-	TRBJ1-4	CASSKSATNEKLFF
TRBV5-1	-	-	TRBJ1-1	CASSPGGLQNTEAFF
TRBV6-6	-	-	TRBJ2-5	CASSYYGGRETQYF
TRBV5-1	few	-	TRBJ1-3	CASSLSDSGNTIYF
TRBV3-1/TRBV3-2	-	-	TRBJ1-1	CASSQDLAGLNTEAFF
TRBV5-4	-	-	TRBJ2-4	CASSLAGVAKNIQYF
TRBV4-2	-	-	TRBJ2-1	CASSQGSSAGEQFF
TRBV12-3/TRBV12-4	-	TRBD1	TRBJ2-1	CASSYDRVGFF
TRBV2	-	-	TRBJ1-1	CASMGGEYTEAFF
TRBV24-1	-	-	TRBJ2-2	CATSDSNRVNGELFF
TRBV4-1	-	TRBD1	TRBJ2-5	CASSQVFTGERETQYF
TRBV14	-	TRBD1	TRBJ2-7	CASSQEGQGFSYEQYF
TRBV3-1/TRBV3-2	-	TRBD1	TRBJ1-2	CASSQENRGRGLGYTF
TRBV2	-	-	TRBJ1-4	CASSEFIQTAALFF
TRBV4-2	-	-	TRBJ1-2	CASSQGQDINYGYTF
TRBV2	-	-	TRBJ1-4	CASSPTTEKLFF
TRBV7-2	-	TRBD2	TRBJ2-7	CASSPRLAGANEQYF